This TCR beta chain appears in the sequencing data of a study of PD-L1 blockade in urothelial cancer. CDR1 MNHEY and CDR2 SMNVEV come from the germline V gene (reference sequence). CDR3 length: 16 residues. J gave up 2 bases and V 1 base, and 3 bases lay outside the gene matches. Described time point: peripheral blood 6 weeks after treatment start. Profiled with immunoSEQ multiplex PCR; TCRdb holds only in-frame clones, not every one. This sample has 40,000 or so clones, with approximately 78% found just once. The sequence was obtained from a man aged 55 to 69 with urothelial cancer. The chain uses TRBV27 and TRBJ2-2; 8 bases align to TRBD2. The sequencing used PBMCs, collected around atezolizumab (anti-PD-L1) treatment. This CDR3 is CASSLWTSLNTGELFF. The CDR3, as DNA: TGTGCCAGCAGTTTATGGACTAGCCTAAACACCGGGGAGCTGTTTTTT.